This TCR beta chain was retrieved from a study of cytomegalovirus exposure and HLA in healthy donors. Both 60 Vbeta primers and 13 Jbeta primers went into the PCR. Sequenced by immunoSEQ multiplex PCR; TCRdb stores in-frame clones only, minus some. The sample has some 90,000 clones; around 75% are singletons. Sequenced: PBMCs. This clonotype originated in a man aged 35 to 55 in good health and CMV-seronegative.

CDR3 nucleotides: TGCGCCAGCAGCCCGACTAGTTCTGGGGCCAACGTCCTGACTTTC. This codes for CASSPTSSGANVLTF. The V gene is TRBV4-3, the J gene TRBJ2-6; D might be TRBD2 (6 bases). V gave up 4 bases and J gave up 1 base, with 8 bases separating them. The CDR3 is made up of 15 amino acids. Per the germline V gene, CDR1 is LGHNA and CDR2 is YSLEER.